This TCR beta chain emerged from a study of shared clonotypes between healthy human individuals. Turning to the study itself: Donors had three CD4 naive, three CD4 memory, two CD8 naive and one CD8 memory plate apiece.

Genomic DNA from each subset was divided evenly over several immunoSEQ plates. Original analysis: Filtering differed for immunoSEQ, which gave only junction sequences without quality scores. Measured with immunoSEQ multiplex PCR; TCRdb has only the in-frame clones, and not every one. V, J and clone size are taken as reported in that table, and D and trimming were inferred from the DNA itself. The sample consists of around 700,000 clones, around 74% of them appearing once. Concerning this clone itself: As yet, its antigen is unknown.

General study findings and limits: A reduction in generation probabilities was seen for non-shared clonotypes relative to those shared by all four donors.

The CDR3 covers 15 residues. Per germline, CDR1 SGHAT and CDR2 FQNNGV. V was clipped by 1 base and J by 0 bases, with 6 bases between them. This chain joins TRBV11-2 and TRBJ2-2; D is uncertain. This TCR was recovered from a young woman in good health. Source material: memory CD4+ T cells sorted from blood. The subset was: CD45RA-negative fraction. The CDR3 sequence is CASSLGLANTGELFF. CDR3 bases: TGTGCCAGCAGCTTAGGGCTAGCGAACACCGGGGAGCTGTTTTTT.